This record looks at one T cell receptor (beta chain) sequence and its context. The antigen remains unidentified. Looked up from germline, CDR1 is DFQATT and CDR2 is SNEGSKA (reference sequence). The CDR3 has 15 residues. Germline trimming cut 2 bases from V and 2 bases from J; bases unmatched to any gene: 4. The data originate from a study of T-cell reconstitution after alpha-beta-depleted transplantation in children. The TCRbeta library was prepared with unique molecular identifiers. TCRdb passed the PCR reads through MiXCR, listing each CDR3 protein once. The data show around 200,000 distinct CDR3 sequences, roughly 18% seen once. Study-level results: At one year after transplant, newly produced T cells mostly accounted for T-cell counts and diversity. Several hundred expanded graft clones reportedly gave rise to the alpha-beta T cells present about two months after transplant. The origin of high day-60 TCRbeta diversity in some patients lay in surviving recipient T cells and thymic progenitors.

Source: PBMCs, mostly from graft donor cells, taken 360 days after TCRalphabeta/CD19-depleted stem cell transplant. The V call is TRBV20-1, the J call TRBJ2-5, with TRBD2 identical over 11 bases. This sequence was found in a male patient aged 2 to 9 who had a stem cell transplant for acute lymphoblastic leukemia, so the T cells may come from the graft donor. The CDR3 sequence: CSARPLAGGQETQYF. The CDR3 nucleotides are TGCAGTGCTAGACCCTTAGCGGGGGGGCAAGAGACCCAGTACTTC.